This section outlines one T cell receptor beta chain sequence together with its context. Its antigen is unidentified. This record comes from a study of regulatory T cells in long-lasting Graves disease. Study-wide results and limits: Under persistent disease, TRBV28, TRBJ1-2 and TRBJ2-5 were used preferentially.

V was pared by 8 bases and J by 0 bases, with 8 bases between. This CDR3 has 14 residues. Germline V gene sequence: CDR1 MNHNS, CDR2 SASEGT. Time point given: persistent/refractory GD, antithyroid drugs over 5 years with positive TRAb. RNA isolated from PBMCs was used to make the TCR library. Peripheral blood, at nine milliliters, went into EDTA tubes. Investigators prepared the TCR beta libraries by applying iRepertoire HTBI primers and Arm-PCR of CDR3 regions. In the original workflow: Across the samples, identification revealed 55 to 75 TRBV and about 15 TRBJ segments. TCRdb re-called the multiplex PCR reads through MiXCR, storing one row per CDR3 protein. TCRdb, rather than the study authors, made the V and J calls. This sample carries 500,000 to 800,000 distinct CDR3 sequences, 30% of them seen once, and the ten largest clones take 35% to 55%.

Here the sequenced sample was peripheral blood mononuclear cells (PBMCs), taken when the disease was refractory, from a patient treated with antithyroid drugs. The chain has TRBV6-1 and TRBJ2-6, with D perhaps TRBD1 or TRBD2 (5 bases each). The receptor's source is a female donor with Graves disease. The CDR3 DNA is TGTGCCAGCGGGACGGACTCTGGGGCCAACGTCCTGACTTTC. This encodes CASGTDSGANVLTF.